Listed below are T cell receptor beta chains from one sample, sequenced in a study of blood T cell repertoires in COVID-19. Data came from immunoSEQ multiplex PCR; TCRdb stores just in-frame clones and leaves some out. The sample records some 65,000 clones, about 86% being singletons. The material sequenced was peripheral blood. All receptors come from a woman of 80 years or more with active COVID-19. Each CDR3 is given with its conserved first and last residue. The D gene is left open where the match is weak. Some rows have no size entry. The others give once, few or many, or a class for an expanded clone.

v_call: TRBV29-1
d_call: TRBD2
j_call: TRBJ2-7
clone_size: NA
cdr3_nt: TGCAGCGTCGCCGGAGCGGGGGACTCCTACGAGCAGTACTTC
cdr3_aa: CSVAGAGDSYEQYF

v_call: TRBV2
d_call: NA
j_call: TRBJ1-2
clone_size: NA
cdr3_nt: TGTGCCAGCAGTGAAGCCCCGGGGGGGGCTGGCTACACCTTC
cdr3_aa: CASSEAPGGAGYTF

v_call: TRBV6-2/TRBV6-3
d_call: NA
j_call: TRBJ2-7
clone_size: few
cdr3_nt: TGTGCCAGCAGTCGGGCAGGGGCCACCTACGAGCAGTACTTC
cdr3_aa: CASSRAGATYEQYF

v_call: TRBV27
d_call: NA
j_call: TRBJ2-7
clone_size: few
cdr3_nt: TGTGCCAGCAGTTTTGGTAGGAGCTACGAGCAGTACTTC
cdr3_aa: CASSFGRSYEQYF

v_call: TRBV6-5
d_call: NA
j_call: TRBJ1-2
clone_size: NA
cdr3_nt: TGTGCCAGCAGTTTCAACTACGGTATGCGAAGCTATGGCTACACCTTC
cdr3_aa: CASSFNYGMRSYGYTF

v_call: TRBV19
d_call: TRBD1
j_call: TRBJ2-5
clone_size: few
cdr3_nt: TGTGCCAGTAGTGGGGAAAGGACAGGGAAGGCAGAGACCCAGTACTTC
cdr3_aa: CASSGERTGKAETQYF

v_call: TRBV6-1
d_call: NA
j_call: TRBJ2-3
clone_size: NA
cdr3_nt: TGTGCCAGCAGTGAACAGAATCGGAGCCCAGATACGCAGTATTTT
cdr3_aa: CASSEQNRSPDTQYF

v_call: TRBV7-9
d_call: NA
j_call: TRBJ2-3
clone_size: NA
cdr3_nt: TGTGCCAGCAGCTTAGGCGGGACAGCTAGCACAGATACGCAGTATTTT
cdr3_aa: CASSLGGTASTDTQYF

v_call: TRBV28
d_call: NA
j_call: TRBJ2-2
clone_size: NA
cdr3_nt: TGTGCCAGCAGTCCCCCCAGGGTCACCGGGGAGCTGTTTTTT
cdr3_aa: CASSPPRVTGELFF

v_call: TRBV11-2
d_call: NA
j_call: TRBJ2-1
clone_size: NA
cdr3_nt: TGTGCCAGCAGCTTTGCGGGCCCCCGCGATGAGCAGTTCTTC
cdr3_aa: CASSFAGPRDEQFF

v_call: TRBV7-2
d_call: TRBD1
j_call: TRBJ2-7
clone_size: NA
cdr3_nt: TGTGCCAGCAGCTTAAGGGGACAGGGGTTCTACGAGCAGTACTTC
cdr3_aa: CASSLRGQGFYEQYF

v_call: TRBV5-1
d_call: TRBD2
j_call: TRBJ2-2
clone_size: NA
cdr3_nt: TGCGCCAGCAGCCTGAACCCCGGGACTATCACCGGGGAGCTGTTTTTT
cdr3_aa: CASSLNPGTITGELFF

v_call: TRBV7-8
d_call: TRBD2
j_call: TRBJ2-2
clone_size: few
cdr3_nt: TGTGCCAGCACCCCCGGGACTAGCGGGGGGCTTACCGGGGAGCTGTTTTTT
cdr3_aa: CASTPGTSGGLTGELFF

v_call: TRBV3-1/TRBV3-2
d_call: NA
j_call: TRBJ1-6
clone_size: NA
cdr3_nt: TGTGCCAGCAGCCAAGATGTAAATTCACCCCTCCACTTT
cdr3_aa: CASSQDVNSPLHF

v_call: TRBV7-9
d_call: NA
j_call: TRBJ1-3
clone_size: NA
cdr3_nt: TGTGCCAGCAGCCCGGGTCAGACCTCTGGAAACACCATATATTTT
cdr3_aa: CASSPGQTSGNTIYF

v_call: TRBV28
d_call: NA
j_call: TRBJ2-7
clone_size: NA
cdr3_nt: TGTGCCAGCAGTTTTCAAGACAGGGAGGCACACGAGCAGTACTTC
cdr3_aa: CASSFQDREAHEQYF

v_call: TRBV7-8
d_call: TRBD1
j_call: TRBJ1-2
clone_size: NA
cdr3_nt: TGTGCCAGCAGTGGGACAGGAAATAACTATGGCTACACCTTC
cdr3_aa: CASSGTGNNYGYTF

v_call: TRBV4-2
d_call: TRBD1
j_call: TRBJ2-7
clone_size: NA
cdr3_nt: TGTGCCAGCAGCCAAGGGACAGGGCAGTTCTACGAGCAGTACTTC
cdr3_aa: CASSQGTGQFYEQYF

v_call: TRBV9
d_call: TRBD1
j_call: TRBJ2-2
clone_size: NA
cdr3_nt: TGTGCCAGCAGCGCTGGACAGGGTAACACCGGGGAGCTGTTTTTT
cdr3_aa: CASSAGQGNTGELFF

v_call: TRBV4-3
d_call: TRBD1
j_call: TRBJ1-2
clone_size: NA
cdr3_nt: TGCGCCAGCAGCCTTTCCGGGACAGGGAACTATGGCTACACCTTC
cdr3_aa: CASSLSGTGNYGYTF

v_call: TRBV19
d_call: NA
j_call: TRBJ1-2
clone_size: few
cdr3_nt: TGTGCCAGTAGCGCAAGTGGGGCCCCTGGCTACACCTTC
cdr3_aa: CASSASGAPGYTF

v_call: TRBV30
d_call: TRBD2
j_call: TRBJ2-1
clone_size: NA
cdr3_nt: TGTGCCTGGAGTGTAGGGACTAGCGGGGGGGCCCGGTTCTTC
cdr3_aa: CAWSVGTSGGARFF

v_call: TRBV5-6
d_call: TRBD2
j_call: TRBJ2-3
clone_size: NA
cdr3_nt: TGTGCCAGCAGCCCTAACGGGGGGAGAGCAGATACGCAGTATTTT
cdr3_aa: CASSPNGGRADTQYF

v_call: TRBV21-1
d_call: NA
j_call: TRBJ2-5
clone_size: NA
cdr3_nt: TGTGCCAGCAGCAAATATAGGACTAGCGGGGGGAAGTACCAAGAGACCCAGTACTTC
cdr3_aa: CASSKYRTSGGKYQETQYF

v_call: TRBV5-1
d_call: TRBD1
j_call: TRBJ2-7
clone_size: once
cdr3_nt: TGCGCCAGCAGCTTTCAGACAGGGCCGACCTACGAGCAGTACTTC
cdr3_aa: CASSFQTGPTYEQYF

v_call: TRBV27
d_call: NA
j_call: TRBJ2-2
clone_size: NA
cdr3_nt: TGTGCCAGCAGTCCCGGGGGAAAAACCGGGGAGCTGTTTTTT
cdr3_aa: CASSPGGKTGELFF

v_call: TRBV7-9
d_call: TRBD1
j_call: TRBJ2-2
clone_size: NA
cdr3_nt: TGTGCCGGATCCGGGACAGGGGGTCCCGGGGAGCTGTTTTTT
cdr3_aa: CAGSGTGGPGELFF

v_call: TRBV28
d_call: TRBD1
j_call: TRBJ1-1
clone_size: few
cdr3_nt: TGTGCCAGCAGTTTCCTCAGGGGGCGCTACACTGAAGCTTTCTTT
cdr3_aa: CASSFLRGRYTEAFF

v_call: TRBV7-2
d_call: NA
j_call: TRBJ2-5
clone_size: NA
cdr3_nt: TGTGCCAGCAGCTTAGATGTCCGGGGAGGAGGGGAGACCCAGTACTTC
cdr3_aa: CASSLDVRGGGETQYF